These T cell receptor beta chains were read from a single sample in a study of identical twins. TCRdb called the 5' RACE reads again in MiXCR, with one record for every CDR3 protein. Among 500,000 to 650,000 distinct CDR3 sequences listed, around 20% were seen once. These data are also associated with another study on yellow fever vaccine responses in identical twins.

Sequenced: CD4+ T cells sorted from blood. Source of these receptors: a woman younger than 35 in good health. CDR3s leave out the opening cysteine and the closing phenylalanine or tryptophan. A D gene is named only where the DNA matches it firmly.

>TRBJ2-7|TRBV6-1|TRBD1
ASTRTGASYEQY
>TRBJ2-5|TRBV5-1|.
ASSLTGSTVRETQY
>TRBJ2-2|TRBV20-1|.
SARGGKTNTGELF
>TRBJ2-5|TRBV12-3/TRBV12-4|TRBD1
ASSPFQGAPETQY
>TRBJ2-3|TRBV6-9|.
ASTPSVASRWDTQY
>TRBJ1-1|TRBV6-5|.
ASSYSPGRETEAF
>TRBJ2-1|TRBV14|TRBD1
ASSQGTVNEQF
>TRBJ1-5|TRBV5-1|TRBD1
ASSKTPDRGQPQH
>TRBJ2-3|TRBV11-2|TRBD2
ASSLLDSGGTDTQY
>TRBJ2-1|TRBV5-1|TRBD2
ASRREGNEQF
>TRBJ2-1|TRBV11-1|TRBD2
ASSPPGVAGSSYNEQF
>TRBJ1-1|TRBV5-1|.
ASSLLSGAGGTEAF
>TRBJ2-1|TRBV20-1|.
SASVASSYNEQF
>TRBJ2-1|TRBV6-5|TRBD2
ASSYSLVFSGGAYNEQF
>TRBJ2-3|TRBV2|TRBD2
ASSEGLAVSDTQY
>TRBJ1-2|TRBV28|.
QSGDHYGYT
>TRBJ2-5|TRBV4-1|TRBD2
ASSRGGDQETQY
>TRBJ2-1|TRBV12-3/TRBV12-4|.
ASTLAPSYNEQF
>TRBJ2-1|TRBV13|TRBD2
ASSLDVWREVLDSSYNEQF
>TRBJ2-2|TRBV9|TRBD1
ASSVGQGAVTGELF
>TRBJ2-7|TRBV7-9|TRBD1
ASSLETGGYEQY
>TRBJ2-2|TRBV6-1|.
ASSDRSNTGELF
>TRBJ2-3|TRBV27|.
ASSLTPRGTQY
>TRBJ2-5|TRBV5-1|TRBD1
ASSSGQGETQY